One sample yielded the 26 T cell receptor beta chains listed below, sequenced in a study of T-cell reconstitution after alpha-beta-depleted transplantation in children. The library targeted TCRbeta and was prepared with unique molecular identifiers. In TCRdb, the PCR reads were re-called with MiXCR into one record per CDR3 protein. This sample has around 440,000 distinct CDR3 sequences, with roughly 17% found just once. This sample comprised PBMCs, mostly from graft donor cells, obtained 360 days after TCRalphabeta/CD19-depleted stem cell transplant. These receptors were collected from a boy under two years old who had a stem cell transplant for Wiskott-Aldrich syndrome, so the T cells may come from the graft donor.

This clonotype was found a few times. The chain uses TRBV7-8 and TRBJ2-1; no firm D call. This CDR3 is built from 13 residues. Germline V gives CDR1 SGHVS, CDR2 FQNEAQ. V lost 2 bases to trimming and J lost 9 bases, with 11 bases between them. The CDR3 loop is CASSLTGRTEQFF. The CDR3 DNA follows: TGTGCCAGCAGCTTAACGGGTCGAACTGAGCAGTTCTTC.

The table lists this clonotype with a few counts. The J gene is TRBJ2-3, the V gene TRBV3-1; 12 bases are shared with TRBD2. V gave up 3 bases and J gave up 3 bases; unmatched junction bases: 4. The CDR3 consists of 16 residues. Germline V gene data show CDR1 as LGHDT and CDR2 as YNNKEL (reference sequence). CDR3 amino acids: CASSQNGLAGTDTQYF. The CDR3 DNA is TGTGCCAGCAGCCAGAACGGACTAGCGGGGACAGATACGCAGTATTTT.

In its sample, this clonotype was seen many times. The chain employs TRBV3-1 and TRBJ1-1, with D uncertain. The CDR3 contains 13 residues. V lost 3 bases, J lost 1 base, and 6 bases lay in between. From germline, CDR1 is LGHDT and CDR2 YNNKEL (reference sequence). Written as DNA, the CDR3 is TGTGCCAGCAGCCACCACACGAACACTGAAGCTTTCTTT. This codes for CASSHHTNTEAFF.

Only a few counts were recorded for this clonotype. The rearrangement joins TRBV2 to TRBJ2-7; D call uncertain. CDR1 and CDR2 (germline): SNHLY, FYNNEI. The CDR3 covers 13 residues. V lost 2 bases to trimming and J lost 5 bases, with 10 bases between them. Here the CDR3 reads CASSEPGFHEQYF. The CDR3 DNA sequence: TGTGCCAGCAGTGAACCCGGATTTCACGAGCAGTACTTC.

This clonotype was observed at least ten times. The chain uses TRBV5-1 and TRBJ2-7, with D perhaps assigned TRBD1 or TRBD2 (5 bases each). The germline gives CDR1 SGHRS, CDR2 YFSETQ. Trimming shortened V by 7 bases and J by 4 bases, and 21 bases separated the two germline ends. The CDR3 has 15 amino acids. The DNA for the CDR3 is TGCGCCAGCCGGATAGGGACGGCGACGGGGTACGAGCAGTACTTC. It yields the protein CASRIGTATGYEQYF.

There are a few counts of this clonotype. The chain combines TRBV7-9 with TRBJ2-3; TRBD2 matches at 9 bases. CDR1 and CDR2 (germline): SEHNR, FQNEAQ (reference sequence). V dropped 6 bases and J dropped 2; count of bases not matched to a gene: 6. The CDR3 consists of 15 residues. In nucleotides, the CDR3 is TGTGCCAGCAGTGTAGCGGGGGCCTACACAGATACGCAGTATTTT. Its protein is CASSVAGAYTDTQYF.

The rearrangement joins TRBV20-1 to TRBJ2-3; no clear D gene. The germline V and J ends were trimmed by 2 bases and 2 bases, with 8 bases remaining between them. CDR1 DFQATT and CDR2 SNEGSKA come from the germline V gene (reference sequence). The length of the CDR3 is 13 residues. CDR3 DNA: TGCAGTGCTAGAAGTCTTCTCACAGATACGCAGTATTTT. This encodes CSARSLLTDTQYF.

This clonotype has more than one count but fewer than ten. This rearrangement joins TRBV24-1 to TRBJ2-3; D not certain. This CDR3 region has 12 residues. Germline CDR1 is KGHDR and CDR2 is SFDVKD. V was trimmed by 5 bases and J by 6 bases, leaving 8 bases between them. The CDR3 sequence: CATSGMADTQYF. DNA of the CDR3: TGTGCCACCAGTGGAATGGCGGATACGCAGTATTTT.

The V and J genes are TRBV18 and TRBJ1-4; no firm D call. The CDR3 contains 15 residues. V dropped 1 base and J dropped 6 bases, with 12 bases sitting between them. The germline gives CDR1 KGHSH, CDR2 LQKENI. Here the CDR3 reads CASSPRGVPYEKLFF. The DNA for the CDR3 is TGTGCCAGCTCACCACGCGGGGTCCCATATGAAAAACTGTTTTTT.

The chain combines TRBV12-3 or TRBV12-4 with TRBJ2-1; a weak D match, TRBD1 (6 bases). CDR3 size: 16 residues. The V end lost 3 bases, the J end lost 6 bases, and 18 bases lay between the germline ends. DNA for the CDR3: TGTGCCAGCAGTTTCGACCTCTTGGACAGTTTCAATGAGCAGTTCTTC. This codes for CASSFDLLDSFNEQFF.

The chain employs TRBV20-1 and TRBJ2-5, with TRBD2 identical over 8 bases. CDR3 size: 14 residues. Unmatched junction bases numbered 11, after V lost 6 bases and J lost 5 bases. CDR1 is DFQATT and CDR2 is SNEGSKA in the germline V gene (reference sequence). The CDR3 nucleotides are TGCAGTGCAGATCACTCGGGAGGGCCGGAGACCCAGTACTTC. Its protein is CSADHSGGPETQYF.

The chain recombines TRBV5-1 with TRBJ2-7; TRBD1 is a possible D gene (5 bases). The CDR3 is made up of 16 amino acids. V was trimmed by 3 bases and J by 3 bases, leaving 19 bases between them. CDR1 is SGHRS, CDR2 YFSETQ, per germline. The CDR3 is CASSSGRGLGDYEQYF. CDR3 bases: TGCGCCAGCAGCTCAGGGCGTGGGCTTGGCGACTACGAGCAGTACTTC.

This clonotype was counted a few times. V and J are TRBV20-1 and TRBJ2-1; 8 nucleotides line up with TRBD2. The CDR3 loop spans 13 amino acids. Germline assignment: CDR1 DFQATT and CDR2 SNEGSKA (reference sequence). V shed 7 bases, J shed 2 bases, and the junction held 4 bases outside the gene matches. The CDR3 nucleotides are TGCAGTGTCAGCGGGGGACCCTACAATGAGCAGTTCTTC. It is translated as CSVSGGPYNEQFF.

This clonotype was seen a handful of times. The J gene is TRBJ2-5, the V gene TRBV25-1, with no clear D. The V and J ends lost 2 bases and 1 base respectively, with 14 bases between them. This CDR3 is built from 16 residues. From germline, CDR1 is MGHDK and CDR2 SYGVNS. The CDR3 nucleotides are TGTGCCAGCAGTGAACTCCACAAGGATTTCCAAGAGACCCAGTACTTC. This translates into CASSELHKDFQETQYF.

This chain joins TRBV9 and TRBJ2-7; tentatively, D is TRBD1 (5 bases). This CDR3 contains 13 residues. Germline V gives CDR1 SGDLS, CDR2 YYNGEE. Trimming removed 1 base at V and 3 bases at J, with 8 bases between. The CDR3 reads CASSVFRDYEQYF. CDR3 DNA: TGTGCCAGCAGCGTATTCAGGGACTACGAGCAGTACTTC.

This clonotype was seen repeatedly, ten times or more. This chain joins TRBV12-3 or TRBV12-4 and TRBJ2-7; D not resolved. V was shortened by 1 base and J by 4 bases, with 5 bases between the two germline ends. This CDR3 region has 12 residues. CDR3 nucleotide sequence: TGTGCCAGCAGTTTAGACCGTTACGAGCAGTACTTC. It is translated as CASSLDRYEQYF.

The rearrangement joins TRBV12-3 or TRBV12-4 to TRBJ2-5, with D perhaps matching TRBD2 (5 bases). The V gene lost 8 bases and the J gene lost 4 bases, with 14 bases spanning the gap. The CDR3 has 13 residues. Written as DNA, the CDR3 is TGTGCCAGCCGAAGAGGGATGGGAGAGACCCAGTACTTC. Amino acid sequence: CASRRGMGETQYF.

This clonotype was found many times. The chain couples TRBV5-1 to TRBJ1-1; TRBD1 is a possible D gene (6 bases). Looked up from germline, CDR1 is SGHRS and CDR2 is YFSETQ. V gave up 3 bases and J gave up 3 bases, with 12 bases separating them. This CDR3 is built from 14 residues. CDR3 amino acids: CASSYGNRDTEAFF. The CDR3 DNA reads as TGCGCCAGCAGCTACGGGAACAGGGACACTGAAGCTTTCTTT.

This clonotype was observed a few times. The chain recombines TRBV29-1 with TRBJ2-5; TRBD1 matches 7 bases. CDR1 and CDR2 (germline): SQVTM, ANQGSEA. J was trimmed by 1 base and V by 3 bases; bases with no gene match: 2. This CDR3 has 13 residues. CDR3 protein: CSVEGQSQETQYF. The CDR3 DNA is TGCAGCGTTGAGGGACAGTCCCAAGAGACCCAGTACTTC.

This clonotype was counted a few times. The rearrangement links TRBV7-7 to TRBJ2-1; 11 bases match TRBD1. CDR1 is SSHAT, CDR2 FNYEAQ, per germline (reference sequence). V lost 5 bases to trimming and J lost 9 bases; unmatched junction nucleotides: 6. The CDR3 covers 14 residues. CDR3 sequence reads: CASSPDRGLGEQFF. In DNA, the CDR3 is TGTGCCAGCAGCCCGGACAGGGGGCTTGGTGAGCAGTTCTTC.

This clonotype was seen repeatedly, ten times or more. The V and J genes are TRBV11-2 and TRBJ2-5; TRBD1 is a possible D gene (5 bases). The V gene lost 2 bases and the J gene lost 3 bases, with 10 bases spanning the gap. This CDR3 comprises 14 residues. Germline CDR1 is SGHAT and CDR2 is FQNNGV. CDR3 bases: TGTGCCAGCAGCTTACCAGGGTTGGAAGAGACCCAGTACTTC. Its translation: CASSLPGLEETQYF.

This chain uses TRBV7-9 with TRBJ2-1; 8 nucleotides match TRBD1. Looked up from germline, CDR1 is SEHNR and CDR2 is FQNEAQ (reference sequence). Losses at the gene ends were 8 bases for V and 6 bases for J; bases not matched to a gene: 6. This CDR3 contains 13 residues. CDR3 in DNA: TGTGCCAGCCCGGGACAGGCGCCCAATGAGCAGTTCTTC. Translation: CASPGQAPNEQFF.

This clonotype was counted between two and nine times. The chain links TRBV6-1 to TRBJ2-4, with TRBD1 matching 7 bases. The germline V gene has CDR1 MNHNS and CDR2 SASEGT. Losses at the gene ends were 6 bases for V and 6 bases for J; bases not matched to a gene: 2. The CDR3 has 12 amino acids. DNA for the CDR3: TGTGCCAGCAGGACAGGGAGAAACATTCAGTACTTC. It specifies CASRTGRNIQYF.

This clonotype was counted only a few times. V and J are TRBV4-3 and TRBJ2-7; D perhaps matches TRBD2 (5 bases). The germline V and J ends were trimmed by 1 base and 0 bases, with 10 bases remaining between them. Germline CDR1 LGHNA, CDR2 YSLEER. The CDR3 has 15 residues. The CDR3 loop reads CASSQGSSRSYEQYF. CDR3 DNA sequence: TGCGCCAGCAGCCAAGGGTCTAGCCGCTCCTACGAGCAGTACTTC.

The rearrangement links TRBV4-1 to TRBJ2-7; D not resolved. CDR3 length: 16 amino acids. The ends were cut back, 0 bases at V and 4 bases at J, with 16 bases in the middle. Germline loops: CDR1 MGHRA, CDR2 YSYEKL. Here the CDR3 reads CASSQDRVGRTYEQYF. CDR3 sequence (DNA): TGCGCCAGCAGCCAAGATAGGGTCGGGCGCACATACGAGCAGTACTTC.

V usage is TRBV7-9 and J usage is TRBJ2-1, with 8 bases that match TRBD2. Germline V CDR1 and CDR2: SEHNR, FQNEAQ (reference sequence). After removal of 0 bases from V and 9 bases from J, the junction contained 10 bases not matched to a gene. CDR3 length: 16 residues. CDR3 DNA sequence: TGTGCCAGCAGCTTAGCCTTGGGACTAGGAGGGGGTGAGCAGTTCTTC. Encoded protein: CASSLALGLGGGEQFF.